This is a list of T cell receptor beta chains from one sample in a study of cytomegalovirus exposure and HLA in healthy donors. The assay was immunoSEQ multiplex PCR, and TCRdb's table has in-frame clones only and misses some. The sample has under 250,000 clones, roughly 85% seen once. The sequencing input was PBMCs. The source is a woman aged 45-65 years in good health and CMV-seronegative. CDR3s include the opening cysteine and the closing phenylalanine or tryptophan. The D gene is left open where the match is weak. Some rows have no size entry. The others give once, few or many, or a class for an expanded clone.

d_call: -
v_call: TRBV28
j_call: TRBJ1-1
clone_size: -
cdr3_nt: TGTGCCAGCAGTTCACAACGGAGATTCCCCACTGAAGCTTTCTTT
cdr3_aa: CASSSQRRFPTEAFF

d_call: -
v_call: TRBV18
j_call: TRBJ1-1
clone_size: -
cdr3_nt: TGTGCCAGCTCACCGAACCGAAACAAGAACACTGAAGCTTTCTTT
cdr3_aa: CASSPNRNKNTEAFF

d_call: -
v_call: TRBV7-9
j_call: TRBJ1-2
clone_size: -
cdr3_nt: TGTGCCAGCAGCTTAACGGCGCAGGATTATGGCTACACCTTC
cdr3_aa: CASSLTAQDYGYTF

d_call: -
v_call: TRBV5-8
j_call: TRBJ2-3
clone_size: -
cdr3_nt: TGTGCCAGCAGCTCCGGAGGTTCACCACAAGCAGATACGCAGTATTTT
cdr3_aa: CASSSGGSPQADTQYF

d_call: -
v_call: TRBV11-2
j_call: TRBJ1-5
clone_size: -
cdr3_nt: TGTGCCAGCAGCCTCAGTGGTGGCAATCAGCCCCAGCATTTT
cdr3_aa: CASSLSGGNQPQHF

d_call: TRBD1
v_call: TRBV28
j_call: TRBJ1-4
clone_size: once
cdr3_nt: TGTGCCAGCAGCCTCGGACAGGCAACTAATGAAAAACTGTTTTTT
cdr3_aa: CASSLGQATNEKLFF

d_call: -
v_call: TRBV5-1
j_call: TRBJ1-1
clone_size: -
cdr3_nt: TGCGCCAGCAGCCAACACAGGGAAATGAACACTGAAGCTTTCTTT
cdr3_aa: CASSQHREMNTEAFF

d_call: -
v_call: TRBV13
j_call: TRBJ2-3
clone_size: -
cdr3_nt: TGTGCCAGCAGCCCAAATAGCGGCGACACAGATACGCAGTATTTT
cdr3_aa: CASSPNSGDTDTQYF

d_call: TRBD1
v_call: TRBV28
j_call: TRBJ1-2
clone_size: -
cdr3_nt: TGTGCCAGCAGCCAGGACAGGCGGGGCTACACCTTC
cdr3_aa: CASSQDRRGYTF

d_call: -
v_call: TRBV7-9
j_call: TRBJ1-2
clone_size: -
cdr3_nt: TGTGCCAGCAGCTCCGCCGCCGGGAACTATGGCTACACCTTC
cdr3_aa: CASSSAAGNYGYTF

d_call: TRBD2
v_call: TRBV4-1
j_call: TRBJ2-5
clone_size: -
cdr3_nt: TGCGCCAGCAGCCCCGGGACTAGCGGTCAAGAGACCCAGTACTTC
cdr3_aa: CASSPGTSGQETQYF

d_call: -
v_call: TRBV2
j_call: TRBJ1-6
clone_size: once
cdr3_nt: TGTGCCAGCAGGCTCGAGAGCTCCTATAATTCACCCCTCCACTTT
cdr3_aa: CASRLESSYNSPLHF

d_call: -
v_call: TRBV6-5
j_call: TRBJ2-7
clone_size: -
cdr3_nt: TGTGCCAGCAGTTACACAGGGTCAGCCCGGGGGGACGAGCAGTACTTC
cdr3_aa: CASSYTGSARGDEQYF

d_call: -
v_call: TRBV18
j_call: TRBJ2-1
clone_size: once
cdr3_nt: TGTGCCAGCTCACCAGCAAACAGGGAGCAGTTCTTC
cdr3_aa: CASSPANREQFF

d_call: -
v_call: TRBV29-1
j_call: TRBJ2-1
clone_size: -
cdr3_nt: TGCAGCGTTGTAATCGGAGGTAGCTACAATGAGCAGTTCTTC
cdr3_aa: CSVVIGGSYNEQFF

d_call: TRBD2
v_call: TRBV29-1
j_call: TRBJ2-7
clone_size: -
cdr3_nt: TGCAGCGTTTCTAGACTAGCGGGAGATCAGGAGCAGTACTTC
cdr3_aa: CSVSRLAGDQEQYF

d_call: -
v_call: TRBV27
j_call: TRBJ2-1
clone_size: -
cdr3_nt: TGTGCCAGCAGTTTAGGAAGGTCAGGGGTTAATGAGCAGTTCTTC
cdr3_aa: CASSLGRSGVNEQFF

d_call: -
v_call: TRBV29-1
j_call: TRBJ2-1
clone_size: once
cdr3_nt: TGCAGCGTAGATAGCCATGAGCAGTTCTTC
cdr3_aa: CSVDSHEQFF

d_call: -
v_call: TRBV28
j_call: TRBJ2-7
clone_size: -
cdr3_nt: TGTGCCAGCAGTTTGTGGGCGACAGGCAACCGTTACGAGCAGTACTTC
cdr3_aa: CASSLWATGNRYEQYF

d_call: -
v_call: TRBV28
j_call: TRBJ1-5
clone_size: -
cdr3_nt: TGTGCCAGCAGCTCACTCGTGCAGGGCTCCAGTTATAGCAATCAGCCCCAGCATTTT
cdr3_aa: CASSSLVQGSSYSNQPQHF

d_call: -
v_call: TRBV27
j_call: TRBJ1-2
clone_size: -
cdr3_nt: TGTGCCAGCAGTTTCGGGGGGGCAGGGGCACGCGGCTACACCTTC
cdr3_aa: CASSFGGAGARGYTF

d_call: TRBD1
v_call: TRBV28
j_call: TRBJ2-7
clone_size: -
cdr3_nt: TGTGCCAGCAGTTTCGGACAGGTTTGTCAGCAGTACTTC
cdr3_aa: CASSFGQVCQQYF

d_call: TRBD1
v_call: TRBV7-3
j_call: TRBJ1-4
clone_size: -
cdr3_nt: TGTGCCAGCAGCGCTGCGGGACAGGGGGCAGCTAATGAAAAACTGTTTTTT
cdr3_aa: CASSAAGQGAANEKLFF

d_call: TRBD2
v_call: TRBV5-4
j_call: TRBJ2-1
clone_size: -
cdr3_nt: TGTGCCAGCAGCTCTCATACTAGCGGGAGGGCCTACAATGAGCAGTTCTTC
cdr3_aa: CASSSHTSGRAYNEQFF

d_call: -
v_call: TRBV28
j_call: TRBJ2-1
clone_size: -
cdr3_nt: TGTGCCAGCAGTTCCCACGGGCGGGAATACAATGAGCAGTTCTTC
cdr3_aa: CASSSHGREYNEQFF

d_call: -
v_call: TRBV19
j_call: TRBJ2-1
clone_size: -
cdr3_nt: TGTGCCAGTAGTCGCCTAGCCAGCGGTTCGGGACAAAACAATGAGCAGTTCTTC
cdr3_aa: CASSRLASGSGQNNEQFF

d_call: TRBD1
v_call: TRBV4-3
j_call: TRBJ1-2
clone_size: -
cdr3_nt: TGCGCCAGCAGCCAACCCGGGACAGGCTCTTATGGCTACACCTTC
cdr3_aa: CASSQPGTGSYGYTF

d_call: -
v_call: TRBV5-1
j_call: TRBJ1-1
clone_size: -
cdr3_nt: TGCGCCAGCAGCTGGGTGGGTAGGGGCGCTGAAGCTTTCTTT
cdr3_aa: CASSWVGRGAEAFF

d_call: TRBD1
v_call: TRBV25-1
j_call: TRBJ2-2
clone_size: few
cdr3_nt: TGTGCCAGCACCGTCCCCGGGACAGGGGCCGGGGAGCTGTTTTTT
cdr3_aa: CASTVPGTGAGELFF

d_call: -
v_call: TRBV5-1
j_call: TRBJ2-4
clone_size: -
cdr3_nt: TGCGCCAGCAGCTTGGCCTCAAGTTACATGAGCGGACAGAAGATAGCCAAAAACATTCAGTACTTC
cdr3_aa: CASSLASSYMSGQKIAKNIQYF

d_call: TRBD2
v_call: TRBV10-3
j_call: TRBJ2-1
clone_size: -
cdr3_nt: TGTGCCATCAGTGAGCAATGGGCTAGCGGGAGTAAAGGCGGTGAGCAGTTCTTC
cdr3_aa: CAISEQWASGSKGGEQFF